This TCR beta chain was sequenced during a study of T cell responses to AZD1222 COVID-19 vaccine. Study observations and caveats: Donors in the cohort were predominantly white British and more often female, and clonal diversity was possibly underestimated. The number of AZD1222 recipients seropositive at baseline was only 5 to 7.

Worth noting for this clone: Its antigen remains unidentified.

TCRdb keeps only in-frame clones here, not all; method: immunoSEQ multiplex PCR. Counted here are 90,000 or so clones, approximately 91% occurring once; the ten biggest clones make up approximately 5%. V lost 0 bases to trimming and J lost 2 bases, with 4 bases between them. Germline loops: CDR1 MGHRA, CDR2 YSYEKL. The CDR3 runs to 13 residues. Sequencing used peripheral blood, obtained 28 days after the second AZD1222 dose. V is TRBV4-1 and J is TRBJ1-1; D gene unclear. The source is an adult who received the AZD1222 COVID-19 vaccine. Written as DNA, the CDR3 is TGCGCCAGCAGCCAAGACCGAAACACTGAAGCTTTCTTT. It encodes CASSQDRNTEAFF.